This TCR beta chain appears in the sequencing data of a study of CD8 T cells in ankylosing spondylitis. This clonotype was detected many times. Antigen: not known. 5'-RACE, quantitative and with molecular barcodes, yielded the TCR beta libraries. Via MiXCR, TCRdb re-called the 5' RACE reads, giving one row per CDR3 protein. Of some 220,000 distinct CDR3 sequences in the sample, 8.2% were seen once. Germline assignment: CDR1 ENHRY and CDR2 SYGVKD. Trimming left V 6 bases short and J 5 bases short, with 7 bases between. CDR3 length equals 11 residues. Regarding the study as a whole: What seemed typical of ankylosing spondylitis blood was a TCR beta motif built from under 10 highly homologous variants.

The chain couples TRBV10-3 to TRBJ2-5; maybe TRBD2 (5 bases). The sequenced material came from blood, either unsorted or a sorted T cell fraction (not recorded which). This clonotype was sampled from a female donor with ankylosing spondylitis or in good health (not recorded which). CDR3 DNA sequence: TGTGCCATCAGCGGCGGGGAGACCCAGTACTTC. Translated: CAISGGETQYF.